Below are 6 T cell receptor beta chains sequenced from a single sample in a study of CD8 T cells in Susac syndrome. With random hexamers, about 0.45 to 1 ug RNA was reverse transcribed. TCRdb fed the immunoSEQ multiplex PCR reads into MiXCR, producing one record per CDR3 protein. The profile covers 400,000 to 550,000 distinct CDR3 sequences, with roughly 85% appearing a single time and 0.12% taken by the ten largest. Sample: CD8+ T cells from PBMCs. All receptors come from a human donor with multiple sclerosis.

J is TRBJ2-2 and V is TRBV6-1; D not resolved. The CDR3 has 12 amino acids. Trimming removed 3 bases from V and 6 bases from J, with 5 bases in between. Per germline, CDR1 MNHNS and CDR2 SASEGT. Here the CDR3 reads CASSDFPGELFF. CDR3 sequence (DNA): TGTGCCAGCAGTGATTTTCCCGGGGAGCTGTTTTTT.

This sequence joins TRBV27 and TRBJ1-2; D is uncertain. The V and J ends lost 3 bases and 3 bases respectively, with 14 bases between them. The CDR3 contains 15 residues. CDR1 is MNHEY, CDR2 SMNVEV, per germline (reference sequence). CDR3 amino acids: CASSFGMRTDYGYTF. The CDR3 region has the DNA TGTGCCAGCAGTTTTGGGATGAGGACGGACTATGGCTACACCTTC.

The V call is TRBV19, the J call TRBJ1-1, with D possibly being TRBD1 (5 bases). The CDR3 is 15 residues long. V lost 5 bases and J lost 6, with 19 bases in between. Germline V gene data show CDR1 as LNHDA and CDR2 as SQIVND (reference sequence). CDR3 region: CASSVYYSGGAEAFF. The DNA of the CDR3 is TGTGCCAGTAGTGTTTATTATTCGGGGGGTGCTGAAGCTTTCTTT.

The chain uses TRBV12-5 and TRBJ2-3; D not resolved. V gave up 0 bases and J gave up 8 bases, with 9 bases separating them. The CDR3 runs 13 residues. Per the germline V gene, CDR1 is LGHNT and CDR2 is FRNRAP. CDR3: CASGLVYTGTQYF. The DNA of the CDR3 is TGTGCTAGTGGTTTGGTATACACGGGTACGCAGTATTTT.

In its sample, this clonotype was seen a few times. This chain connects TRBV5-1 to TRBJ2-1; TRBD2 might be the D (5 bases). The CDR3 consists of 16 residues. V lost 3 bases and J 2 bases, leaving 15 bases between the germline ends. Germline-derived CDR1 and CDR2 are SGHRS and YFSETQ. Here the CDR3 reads CASSSFGESAYNEQFF. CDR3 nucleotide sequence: TGCGCCAGCAGCTCCTTCGGGGAGAGCGCCTACAATGAGCAGTTCTTC.

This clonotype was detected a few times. The CDR3 is CASSLDPGAAETQYF. The DNA of the CDR3 is TGCGCCAGCAGCTTGGATCCGGGGGCGGCAGAGACCCAGTACTTC. The chain employs TRBV5-1 and TRBJ2-5; either TRBD1 or TRBD2 may supply D (6 bases each). V was trimmed by 0 bases and J by 4 bases, leaving 13 bases between them. The CDR3 is 15 residues long. Germline loops: CDR1 SGHRS, CDR2 YFSETQ.